A single sample is the source of the 30 T cell receptor beta chains below, sequenced in a study of cytomegalovirus exposure and HLA in healthy donors (dated 2017 in TCRdb). The method behind the library was the immunoSEQ multiplex PCR assay. TCRdb mirrors the immuneACCESS table, restricted to in-frame sequences. Some clones are absent from its copies; in checked studies, under half trace to an unresolved V gene, and the reason for the others is unknown. The sample has over 60,000 clones on record, 96% of them singletons. The top ten constitute 4.5% of the sample. Sequenced material: PBMCs. The source of these receptors is a woman aged 18-35 years in good health and CMV-seropositive.

The chain links TRBV19 to TRBJ1-5, with no clear D. V was clipped by 5 bases and J by 7 bases, with 12 bases between them. Germline V CDR1 and CDR2: LNHDA, SQIVND (reference sequence). CDR3 length equals 13 residues. The CDR3 DNA reads as TGTGCCAGTAGTGCTCGCGGGGTGCAGCCCCAGCATTTT. This gives the protein CASSARGVQPQHF.

CDR3 bases: TGTGCCTGTAAGGGGGGGAAATCTGCAGATAGCAATCAGCCCCAGCATTTT. Its protein product is CACKGGKSADSNQPQHF. The chain employs TRBV30 and TRBJ1-5, with D maybe TRBD1 (6 bases). The germline V gene encodes CDR1 GTSNPN and CDR2 SVGIG (reference sequence). V gave up 6 bases and J gave up 0 bases, with 21 bases separating them. CDR3 length: 17 amino acids. Complete variable domain (other parts from reference TRBV30 and TRBJ1-5): SQTIHQWPATLVQPVGSPLSLECTVEGTSNPNLYWYRQAAGRGLQLLFYSVGIGQISSEVPQNLSASRPQDRQFILSSKKLLLSDSGFYLCACKGGKSADSNQPQHFGDGTRLSIL.

The rearrangement links TRBV28 to TRBJ2-1; unclear D gene. CDR1 is MDHEN, CDR2 SYDVKM, per germline. Trimming left V 6 bases short and J 3 bases short, with 6 bases between. This CDR3 is 12 amino acids long. The CDR3 DNA is TGTGCCAGCAGCCGAGGCTACAATGAGCAGTTCTTC. Its protein is CASSRGYNEQFF.

This sequence joins TRBV11-2 and TRBJ1-2, with unresolved D. The length of the CDR3 is 14 residues. Trimming stripped 1 base from V and 0 bases from J, with 6 bases between. Looked up from germline, CDR1 is SGHAT and CDR2 is FQNNGV. Here the CDR3 DNA reads TGTGCCAGCAGCTTAGGCGTCACTAACTATGGCTACACCTTC. Amino acid sequence: CASSLGVTNYGYTF.

The rearrangement links TRBV28 to TRBJ2-7; TRBD2 matches 9 bases. Germline CDR1 is MDHEN and CDR2 is SYDVKM. V trimming: 5 bases; J trimming: 0 bases; junction bases outside the gene matches: 5. CDR3 length: 15 residues. The CDR3 spells CASSPISGSSYEQYF. CDR3 DNA: TGTGCCAGCAGTCCAATTAGCGGGAGCTCCTACGAGCAGTACTTC.

This clone has only a few counts. The CDR3: CASSLTGYNEQFF. The CDR3 nucleotides are TGTGCCAGCAGCCTGACAGGCTACAATGAGCAGTTCTTC. The chain combines TRBV9 with TRBJ2-1; weak D call: TRBD1 (6 bases). Germline CDR1 SGDLS, CDR2 YYNGEE. CDR3 length equals 13 residues. Trimming removed 4 bases from V and 3 bases from J, with 8 bases in between.

The chain combines TRBV5-4 with TRBJ1-2; perhaps TRBD1 as D (6 bases). Germline V CDR1 and CDR2: SGHNT, YYREEE (reference sequence). This CDR3 has 15 residues. Trimming stripped 0 bases from V and 5 bases from J, with 14 bases between. CDR3 protein: CASSLDRVLGYGYTF. In DNA, the CDR3 is TGTGCCAGCAGCTTGGACAGGGTCCTAGGGTATGGCTACACCTTC.

The chain joins TRBV4-2 to TRBJ2-1; TRBD1 matches 7 bases. V lost 4 bases, J lost 3 bases, and 6 bases stayed unmatched. The length of the CDR3 is 15 residues. Germline CDR1 LGHNA, CDR2 YNFKEQ. The CDR3 region has the DNA TGTGCCAGCAGCCCCAACAGGGACAGCTACAATGAGCAGTTCTTC. Protein: CASSPNRDSYNEQFF.

The gene calls are TRBV6-1 and TRBJ2-3; D gene uncertain. Looked up from germline, CDR1 is MNHNS and CDR2 is SASEGT. There are 12 residues in the CDR3. V was cut by 5 bases and J by 4 bases, with 7 bases left in between. The CDR3 is CASSPQSDTQYF. The CDR3 nucleotides are TGTGCCAGCAGTCCCCAGTCAGATACGCAGTATTTT.

The count of this clone is one. The J gene is TRBJ1-2, the V gene TRBV5-4, with no clear D. Germline CDR1 is SGHNT and CDR2 is YYREEE (reference sequence). V dropped 4 bases and J dropped 3 bases, with 10 bases sitting between them. CDR3 size: 13 residues. The CDR3 DNA sequence: TGTGCCAGCAGCCAAGAGGTACACTATGGCTACACCTTC. Protein sequence: CASSQEVHYGYTF.

The chain uses TRBV13 and TRBJ2-7; no clear D. The CDR3 loop spans 14 amino acids. Germline V CDR1 and CDR2: PRHDT, FYEKMQ (reference sequence). Trimming took 1 base from V and 6 from J, leaving 13 bases between them. CDR3 sequence: CASSLERSEGEQYF. The DNA for the CDR3 is TGTGCCAGCAGCTTAGAGCGTTCGGAAGGCGAGCAGTACTTC.

The rearrangement joins TRBV11-1 to TRBJ2-1; tentatively, D is TRBD2 (6 bases). Trimming shortened V by 0 bases and J by 8 bases, and 11 bases separated the two germline ends. Looked up from germline, CDR1 is SGHAT and CDR2 is FQDESV (reference sequence). This CDR3 comprises 14 residues. The CDR3 spells CASSLARGRHEQFF. In DNA form, the CDR3 reads TGTGCCAGCAGCTTAGCGCGAGGGAGGCATGAGCAGTTCTTC.

The DNA for the CDR3 is TGCGCCAGCAGCCAAGGCGTTTATCAGCCCCAGCATTTT. It translates to CASSQGVYQPQHF. The chain couples TRBV4-1 to TRBJ1-5; D remains unclear. Trimming took off 1 base at V and 5 bases at J, with 6 bases between the two ends. The length of the CDR3 is 13 residues. Germline lookup yields CDR1 MGHRA and CDR2 YSYEKL.

V usage is TRBV5-6 and J usage is TRBJ2-7, with TRBD1 matching over 10 bases. V gave up 4 bases and J gave up 4 bases; unmatched junction bases: 5. Germline CDR1 reads SGHDT; CDR2 reads YYEEEE. There are 14 residues in the CDR3. The CDR3 DNA follows: TGTGCCAGCAGCCCGGGACAGGGGCGATACGAGCAGTACTTC. This sequence encodes CASSPGQGRYEQYF.

The chain is built from TRBV4-1 and TRBJ2-3, with TRBD2 matching 14 bases. CDR3 length equals 15 residues. Per germline, CDR1 MGHRA and CDR2 YSYEKL. J lost 7 bases, V lost 4 bases, and 4 bases had no gene match. CDR3 nucleotides: TGCGCCAGCAGCCCGGGACTAGCGGGAGTGCATACGCAGTATTTT. Protein sequence: CASSPGLAGVHTQYF.

This sequence joins TRBV6-6 and TRBJ1-1, with TRBD1 identical over 9 bases. CDR1 and CDR2 (germline): MNHNY, SVGAGI (reference sequence). The CDR3 sequence is 15 residues long. Trimming removed 6 bases from V and 4 bases from J; junction bases left unmatched: 9. The CDR3 is CASSHLQGAATEAFF. The DNA of the CDR3 is TGTGCCAGCAGCCACTTACAGGGGGCGGCCACTGAAGCTTTCTTT.

The J gene is TRBJ1-1, the V gene TRBV19; a possible D gene is TRBD1 (5 bases). CDR3 length equals 14 residues. Trimming left V 3 bases short and J 7 bases short, with 15 bases between. Germline V gene data show CDR1 as LNHDA and CDR2 as SQIVND (reference sequence). In DNA, the CDR3 is TGTGCCAGTAGTATTTCCCCGGGGCGGGGTGAAGCTTTCTTT. It yields the protein CASSISPGRGEAFF.

The V call is TRBV27, the J call TRBJ2-5, with 7 bases lining up with TRBD1. The CDR3 totals 15 residues. Losses at the gene ends were 5 bases for V and 5 bases for J; bases not matched to a gene: 11. Looked up from germline, CDR1 is MNHEY and CDR2 is SMNVEV (reference sequence). The CDR3 DNA follows: TGTGCCAGCAGTCCCCGGCAGGGGGTTAGGGAGACCCAGTACTTC. It specifies CASSPRQGVRETQYF.

The chain has TRBV7-9 and TRBJ2-7; TRBD2 agrees at 7 bases. After removal of 10 bases from V and 6 bases from J, the junction contained 9 bases not matched to a gene. Germline V gene sequence: CDR1 SEHNR, CDR2 FQNEAQ (reference sequence). The CDR3 length is 12 residues. The DNA for the CDR3 is TGTGCCACCCGGGGGGTCGGGAGCGAGCAGTACTTC. Its translation: CATRGVGSEQYF. Using reference TRBV7-9 and TRBJ2-7 for the parts outside the CDR3, the full variable domain is DTGVSQNPRHKITKRGQNVTFRCDPISEHNRLYWYRQTLGQGPEFLTYFQNEAQLEKSRLLSDRFSAERPKGSFSTLEIQRTEQGDSAMYLCATRGVGSEQYFGPGTRLTVT.

The chain has TRBV27 and TRBJ2-1; perhaps TRBD2 as D (5 bases). The CDR3 is 13 amino acids. Trimming removed 5 bases from V and 4 bases from J, with 9 bases in between. Germline V lookup: CDR1 MNHEY, CDR2 SMNVEV (reference sequence). As DNA, the CDR3 is TGTGCCAGCAGTCCTCGGGATTACAATGAGCAGTTCTTC. Amino acids: CASSPRDYNEQFF.

This chain joins TRBV11-3 and TRBJ2-1; no clear D. Trimming removed 1 base at V and 0 bases at J, with 7 bases between. The CDR3 extends over 15 amino acids. Germline V CDR1 and CDR2: SGHNT, YENEEA. CDR3 DNA sequence: TGTGCCAGCAGCTTAGGAGAGAGCTCCTACAATGAGCAGTTCTTC. It specifies CASSLGESSYNEQFF.

J is TRBJ2-3 and V is TRBV30, with D hard to call. The germline CDR1 and CDR2 sequences are GTSNPN and SVGIG (reference sequence). Trimming stripped 2 bases from V and 3 bases from J, with 6 bases between. The CDR3 totals 12 residues. The CDR3 bases are TGTGCCTGGAGTCCGTCGACAGATACGCAGTATTTT. Its translation is CAWSPSTDTQYF.

The chain has TRBV7-9 and TRBJ2-1, with 8 bases matching TRBD1. J lost 3 bases, V lost 3 bases, and 4 bases had no gene match. The CDR3 is 15 amino acids. Per germline, CDR1 SEHNR and CDR2 FQNEAQ (reference sequence). CDR3 nucleotide sequence: TGTGCCAGCAGCTTGATGACAGGGGACTACAATGAGCAGTTCTTC. It translates to CASSLMTGDYNEQFF. Drawing the rest from reference TRBV7-9 and TRBJ2-1, the complete variable domain is DTGVSQNPRHKITKRGQNVTFRCDPISEHNRLYWYRQTLGQGPEFLTYFQNEAQLEKSRLLSDRFSAERPKGSFSTLEIQRTEQGDSAMYLCASSLMTGDYNEQFFGPGTRLTVL.

The chain carries TRBV28 and TRBJ2-2, with 8 nucleotides matching TRBD2. Germline V lookup: CDR1 MDHEN, CDR2 SYDVKM. The junction had 8 bases not matched to a gene; V was cut back by 6 bases and J by 5 bases. The CDR3 covers 15 residues. CDR3 in amino acids: CASSSGAGETGELFF. CDR3 DNA: TGTGCCAGCAGCTCCGGAGCGGGAGAAACCGGGGAGCTGTTTTTT.

V usage is TRBV28 and J usage is TRBJ2-7; 8 positions agree with TRBD2. CDR1 MDHEN and CDR2 SYDVKM come from the germline V gene. The junction had 9 bases not matched to a gene; V was cut back by 5 bases and J by 3 bases. The CDR3 extends over 15 amino acids. DNA of the CDR3: TGTGCCAGCAGTCCCAGCGGGAGTTGGGACTACGAGCAGTACTTC. This encodes CASSPSGSWDYEQYF. The full variable domain, rest sourced from reference TRBV28 and TRBJ2-7, is DVKVTQSSRYLVKRTGEKVFLECVQDMDHENMFWYRQDPGLGLRLIYFSYDVKMKEKGDIPEGYSVSREKKERFSLILESASTNQTSMYLCASSPSGSWDYEQYFGPGTRLTVT.

The chain couples TRBV25-1 to TRBJ1-4; the D gene is possibly TRBD1 (5 bases). CDR1 is MGHDK, CDR2 SYGVNS, per germline. The ends were cut back, 8 bases at V and 7 bases at J, with 17 bases in the middle. This CDR3 spans 14 amino acids. CDR3 protein: CASRLGAGSEKLFF. Here the CDR3 DNA reads TGTGCCAGCCGACTCGGGGCGGGGAGTGAAAAACTGTTTTTT.

The chain couples TRBV7-2 to TRBJ1-4, with D possibly TRBD1 on 6 matching bases. Germline CDR1 reads SGHTA; CDR2 reads FQGNSA. The CDR3 runs to 14 residues. The V end lost 2 bases, the J end lost 5 bases, and 9 bases lay between the germline ends. Here the CDR3 reads CASSLRQGNEKLFF. CDR3 in DNA: TGTGCCAGCAGCTTACGGCAGGGGAATGAAAAACTGTTTTTT.

The chain carries TRBV7-2 and TRBJ2-7, with D tentatively TRBD2 (6 bases). The CDR3 contains 15 residues. Between the trimmed V and J ends, which lost 1 base and 2 bases, there was a span of 12 bases. Germline V gives CDR1 SGHTA, CDR2 FQGNSA. CDR3 residues: CASSLGISGTYEQYF. The CDR3 nucleotides read TGTGCCAGCAGCTTAGGTATTAGCGGCACCTACGAGCAGTACTTC.

The chain links TRBV5-6 to TRBJ1-1, with a weak D call TRBD1 (5 bases). Germline V gene data show CDR1 as SGHDT and CDR2 as YYEEEE. The V end was cut by 4 bases, the J end by 2 bases, with 9 bases between. CDR3 length: 13 amino acids. CDR3 amino acids: CASSPGVNTEAFF. CDR3 DNA: TGTGCCAGCAGCCCGGGGGTCAACACTGAAGCTTTCTTT. Full variable domain (remainder filled in from reference TRBV5-6 and TRBJ1-1): DAGVTQSPTHLIKTRGQQVTLRCSPKSGHDTVSWYQQALGQGPQFIFQYYEEEERQRGNFPDRFSGHQFPNYSSELNVNALLLGDSALYLCASSPGVNTEAFFGQGTRLTVV.

V usage is TRBV19 and J usage is TRBJ2-3; D unresolved. Germline V lookup: CDR1 LNHDA, CDR2 SQIVND (reference sequence). Trimming removed 5 bases at V and 4 bases at J, with 16 bases between. The CDR3 has 15 amino acids. CDR3 nucleotides: TGTGCCAGTAGTTCCCGGCCCTGGGCCGCAGATACGCAGTATTTT. Amino acid sequence: CASSSRPWAADTQYF.